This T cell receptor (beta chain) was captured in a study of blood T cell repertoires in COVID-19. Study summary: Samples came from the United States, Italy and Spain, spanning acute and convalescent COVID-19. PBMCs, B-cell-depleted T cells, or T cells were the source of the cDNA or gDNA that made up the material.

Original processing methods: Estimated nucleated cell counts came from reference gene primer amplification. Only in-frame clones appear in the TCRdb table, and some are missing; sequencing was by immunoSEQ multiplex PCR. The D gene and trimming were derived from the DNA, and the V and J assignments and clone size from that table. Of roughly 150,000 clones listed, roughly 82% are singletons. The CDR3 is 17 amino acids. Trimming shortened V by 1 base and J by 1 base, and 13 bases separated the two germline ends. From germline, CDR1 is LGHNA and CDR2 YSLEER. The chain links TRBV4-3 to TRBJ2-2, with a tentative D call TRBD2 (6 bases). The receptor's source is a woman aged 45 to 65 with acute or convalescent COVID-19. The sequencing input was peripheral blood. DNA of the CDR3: TGCGCCAGCAGCCAAGCCCTCCTAGCGCTGAACACCGGGGAGCTGTTTTTT. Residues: CASSQALLALNTGELFF.